This T cell receptor (beta chain) is from a study of T cell changes during pregnancy in multiple sclerosis. The table came from immunoSEQ multiplex PCR; TCRdb's copy has only in-frame clones and leaves some out. This table holds around 70,000 clones, more than 75% found once. The CDR3 is 17 amino acids. Trimming stripped 8 bases from V and 0 bases from J, with 17 bases between. The V gene's germline CDR1 is MGHRA and CDR2 YSYEKL. The specimen comprised peripheral blood, sampled in the third trimester of pregnancy. The TCR comes from a female donor with multiple sclerosis, enrolled in a pregnancy study. The chain is built from TRBV4-1 and TRBJ2-6, with D possibly TRBD1 on 6 matching bases. The CDR3 loop is CASSQGSLDSGANVLTF. Here the CDR3 DNA reads TGCGCCAGCTCTCAGGGGAGCCTCGACTCTGGGGCCAACGTCCTGACTTTC.